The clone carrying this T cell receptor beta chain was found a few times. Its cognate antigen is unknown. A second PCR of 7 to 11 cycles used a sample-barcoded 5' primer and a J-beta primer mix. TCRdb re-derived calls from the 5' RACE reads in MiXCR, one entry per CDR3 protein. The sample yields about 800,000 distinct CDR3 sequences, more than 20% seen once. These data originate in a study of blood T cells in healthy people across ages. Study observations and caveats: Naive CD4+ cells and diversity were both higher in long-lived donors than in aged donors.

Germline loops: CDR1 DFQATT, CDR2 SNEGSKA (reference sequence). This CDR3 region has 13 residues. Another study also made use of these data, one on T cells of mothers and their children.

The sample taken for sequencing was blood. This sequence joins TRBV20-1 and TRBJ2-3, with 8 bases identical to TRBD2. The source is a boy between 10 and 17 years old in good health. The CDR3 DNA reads TGCAGCATCGGCGGGGGGCCGACAGATACGCAGTATTTT. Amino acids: CSIGGGPTDTQYF.